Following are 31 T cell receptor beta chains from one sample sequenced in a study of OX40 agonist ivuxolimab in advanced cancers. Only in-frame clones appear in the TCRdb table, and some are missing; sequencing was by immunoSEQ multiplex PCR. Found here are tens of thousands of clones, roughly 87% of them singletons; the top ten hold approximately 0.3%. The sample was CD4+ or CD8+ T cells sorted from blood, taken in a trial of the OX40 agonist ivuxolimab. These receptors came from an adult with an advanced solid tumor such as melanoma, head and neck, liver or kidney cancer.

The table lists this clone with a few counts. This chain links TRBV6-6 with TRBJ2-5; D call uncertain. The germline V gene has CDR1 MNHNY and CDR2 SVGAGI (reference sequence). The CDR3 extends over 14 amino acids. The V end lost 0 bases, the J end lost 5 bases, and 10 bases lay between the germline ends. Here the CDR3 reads CASSYSFRKETQYF. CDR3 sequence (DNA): TGTGCCAGCAGTTACTCATTTCGAAAGGAGACCCAGTACTTC.

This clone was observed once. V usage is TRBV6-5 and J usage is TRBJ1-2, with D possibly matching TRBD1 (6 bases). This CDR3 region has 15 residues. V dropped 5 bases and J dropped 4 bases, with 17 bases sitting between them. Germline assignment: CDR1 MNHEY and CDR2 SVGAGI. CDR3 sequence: CASSRLTTGGYGYTF. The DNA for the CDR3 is TGTGCCAGCAGTAGACTCACGACAGGAGGCTATGGCTACACCTTC.

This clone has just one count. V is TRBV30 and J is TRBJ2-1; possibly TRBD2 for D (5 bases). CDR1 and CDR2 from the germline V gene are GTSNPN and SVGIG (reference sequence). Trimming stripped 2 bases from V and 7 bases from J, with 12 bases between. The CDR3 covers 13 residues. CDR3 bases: TGTGCCTGGAGTACCGGACTGATGAATGAGCAGTTCTTC. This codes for CAWSTGLMNEQFF.

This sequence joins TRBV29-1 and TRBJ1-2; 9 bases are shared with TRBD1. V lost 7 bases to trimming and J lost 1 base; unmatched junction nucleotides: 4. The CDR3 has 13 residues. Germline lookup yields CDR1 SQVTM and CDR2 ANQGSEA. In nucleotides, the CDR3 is TGCAGCGGCGGGACAGGGATTAACTATGGCTACACCTTC. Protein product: CSGGTGINYGYTF.

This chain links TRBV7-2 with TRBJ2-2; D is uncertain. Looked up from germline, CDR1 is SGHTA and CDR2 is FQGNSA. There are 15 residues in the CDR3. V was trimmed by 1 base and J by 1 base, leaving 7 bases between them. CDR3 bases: TGTGCCAGCAGCTTAGGCGTGCGGAACACCGGGGAGCTGTTTTTT. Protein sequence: CASSLGVRNTGELFF.

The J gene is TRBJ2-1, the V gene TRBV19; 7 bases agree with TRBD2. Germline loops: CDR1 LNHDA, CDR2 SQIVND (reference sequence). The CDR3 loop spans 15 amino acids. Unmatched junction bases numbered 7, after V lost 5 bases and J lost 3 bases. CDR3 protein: CASSDAGVLYNEQFF. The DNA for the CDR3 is TGTGCCAGTAGTGATGCGGGGGTCCTCTACAATGAGCAGTTCTTC.

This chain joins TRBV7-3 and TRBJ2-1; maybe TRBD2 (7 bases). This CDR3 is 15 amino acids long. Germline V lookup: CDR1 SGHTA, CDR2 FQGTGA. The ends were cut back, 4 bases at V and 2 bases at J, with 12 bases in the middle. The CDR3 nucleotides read TGTGCCAGCAGCTCACCGGGGGGCCCCTACAATGAGCAGTTCTTC. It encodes CASSSPGGPYNEQFF.

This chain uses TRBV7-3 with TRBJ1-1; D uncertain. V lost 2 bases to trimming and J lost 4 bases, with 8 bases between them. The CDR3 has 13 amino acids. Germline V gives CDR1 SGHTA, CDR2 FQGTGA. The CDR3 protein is CASSLDLTTEAFF. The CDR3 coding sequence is TGTGCCAGCAGCTTAGATCTGACCACTGAAGCTTTCTTT.

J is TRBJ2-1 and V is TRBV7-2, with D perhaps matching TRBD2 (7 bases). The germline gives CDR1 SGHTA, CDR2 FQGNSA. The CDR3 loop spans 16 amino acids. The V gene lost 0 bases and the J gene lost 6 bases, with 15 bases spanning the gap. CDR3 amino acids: CASSLAGGLTRNEQFF. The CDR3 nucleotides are TGTGCCAGCAGCTTAGCGGGGGGGCTAACTCGCAATGAGCAGTTCTTC.

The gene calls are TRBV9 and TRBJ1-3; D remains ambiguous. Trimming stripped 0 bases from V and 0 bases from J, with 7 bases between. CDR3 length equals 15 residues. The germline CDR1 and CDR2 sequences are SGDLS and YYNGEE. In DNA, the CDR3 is TGTGCCAGCAGCGTAGCAGTCAGCTCTGGAAACACCATATATTTT. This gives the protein CASSVAVSSGNTIYF.

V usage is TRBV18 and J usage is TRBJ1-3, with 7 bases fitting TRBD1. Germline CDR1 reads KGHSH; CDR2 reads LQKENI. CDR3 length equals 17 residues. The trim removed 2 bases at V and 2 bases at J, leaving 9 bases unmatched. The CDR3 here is CASSPRRQGVTGNTIYF. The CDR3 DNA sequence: TGTGCCAGCTCACCAAGACGACAGGGTGTAACTGGAAACACCATATATTTT.

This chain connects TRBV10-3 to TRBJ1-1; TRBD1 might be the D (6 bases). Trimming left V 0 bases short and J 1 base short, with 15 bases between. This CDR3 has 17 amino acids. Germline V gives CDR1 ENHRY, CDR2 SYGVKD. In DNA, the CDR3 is TGTGCCATCAGTGAGTCGGGGGGGCGTGTAGGGAACACTGAAGCTTTCTTT. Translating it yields CAISESGGRVGNTEAFF.

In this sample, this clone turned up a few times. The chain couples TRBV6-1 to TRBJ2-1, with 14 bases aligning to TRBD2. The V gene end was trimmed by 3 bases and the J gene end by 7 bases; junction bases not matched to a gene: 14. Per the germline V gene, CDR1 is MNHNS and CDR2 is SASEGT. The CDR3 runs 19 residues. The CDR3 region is CASSDANPKTSGGANEQFF. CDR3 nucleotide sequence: TGTGCCAGCAGTGACGCCAACCCTAAGACTAGCGGGGGGGCTAATGAGCAGTTCTTC.

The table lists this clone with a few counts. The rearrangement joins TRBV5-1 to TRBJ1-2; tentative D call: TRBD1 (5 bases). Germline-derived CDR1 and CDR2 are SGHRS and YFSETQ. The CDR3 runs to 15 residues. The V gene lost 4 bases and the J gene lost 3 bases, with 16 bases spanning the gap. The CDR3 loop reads CASSPHAGQDYGYTF. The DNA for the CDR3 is TGCGCCAGCAGCCCCCATGCGGGGCAGGACTATGGCTACACCTTC.

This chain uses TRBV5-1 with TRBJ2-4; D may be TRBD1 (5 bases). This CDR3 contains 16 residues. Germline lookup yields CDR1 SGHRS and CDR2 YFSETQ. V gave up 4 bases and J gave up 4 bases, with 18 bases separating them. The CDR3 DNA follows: TGCGCCAGCAGCCCTGGGGCCATAGAATCAAAAAACATTCAGTACTTC. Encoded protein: CASSPGAIESKNIQYF.

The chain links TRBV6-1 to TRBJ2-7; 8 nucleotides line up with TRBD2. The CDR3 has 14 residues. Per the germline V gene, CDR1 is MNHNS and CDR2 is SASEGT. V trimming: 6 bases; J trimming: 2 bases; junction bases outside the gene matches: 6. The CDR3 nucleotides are TGTGCCAGCAGCCCCGGGACTAGAACCTACGAGCAGTACTTC. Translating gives CASSPGTRTYEQYF.

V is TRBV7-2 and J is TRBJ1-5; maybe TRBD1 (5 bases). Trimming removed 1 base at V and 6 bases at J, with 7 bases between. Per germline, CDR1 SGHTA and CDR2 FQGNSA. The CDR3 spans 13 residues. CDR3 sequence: CASSLGGGQPQHF. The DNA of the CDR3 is TGTGCCAGCAGCTTAGGGGGCGGTCAGCCCCAGCATTTT.

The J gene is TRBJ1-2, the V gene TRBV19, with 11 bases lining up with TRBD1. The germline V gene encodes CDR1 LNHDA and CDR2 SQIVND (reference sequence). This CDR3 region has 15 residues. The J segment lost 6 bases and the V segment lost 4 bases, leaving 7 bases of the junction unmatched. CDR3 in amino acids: CASSRRDRGVNGYTF. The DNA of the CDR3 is TGTGCCAGTAGTAGACGGGACAGGGGGGTTAATGGCTACACCTTC.

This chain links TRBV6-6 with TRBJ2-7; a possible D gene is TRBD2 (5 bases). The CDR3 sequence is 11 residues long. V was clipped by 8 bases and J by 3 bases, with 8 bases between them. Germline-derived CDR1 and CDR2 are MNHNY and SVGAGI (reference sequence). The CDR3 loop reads CASQEGYEQYF. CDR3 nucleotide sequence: TGTGCCAGCCAAGAGGGCTACGAGCAGTACTTC.

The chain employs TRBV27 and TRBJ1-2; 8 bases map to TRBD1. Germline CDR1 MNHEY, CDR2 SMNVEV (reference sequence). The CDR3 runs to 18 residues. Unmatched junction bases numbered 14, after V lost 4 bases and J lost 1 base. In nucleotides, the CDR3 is TGTGCCAGCAGTTCGCAGGGGGCGCCCGCAACGGATAACTATGGCTACACCTTC. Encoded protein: CASSSQGAPATDNYGYTF.

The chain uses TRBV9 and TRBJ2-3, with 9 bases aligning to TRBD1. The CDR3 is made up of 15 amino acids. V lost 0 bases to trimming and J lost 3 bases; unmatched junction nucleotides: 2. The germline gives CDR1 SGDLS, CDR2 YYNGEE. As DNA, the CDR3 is TGTGCCAGCAGCGTAGGGGGGACAGGGACAGATACGCAGTATTTT. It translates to CASSVGGTGTDTQYF.

The CDR3 DNA reads TGTGCCAGCAACCCAACTCAGGGGAAAGACTATGGCTACACCTTC. Protein: CASNPTQGKDYGYTF. The chain has TRBV7-9 and TRBJ1-2; D is perhaps TRBD1 (6 bases). The CDR3 sequence is 15 residues long. CDR1 and CDR2 (germline): SEHNR, FQNEAQ (reference sequence). The V end was cut by 7 bases, the J end by 3 bases, with 18 bases between.

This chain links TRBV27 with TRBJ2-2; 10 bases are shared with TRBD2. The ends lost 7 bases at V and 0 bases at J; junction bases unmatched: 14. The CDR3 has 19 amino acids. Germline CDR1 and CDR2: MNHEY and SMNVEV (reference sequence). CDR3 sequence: CASIGTPGLAFTNTGELFF. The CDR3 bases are TGTGCCAGCATAGGGACCCCGGGACTAGCGTTTACGAACACCGGGGAGCTGTTTTTT.

CDR3 sequence (DNA): TGTGCCAGTAGTATAAGGTCGGGGGACGGCTACACCTTC. This sequence encodes CASSIRSGDGYTF. The chain recombines TRBV19 with TRBJ1-2; perhaps TRBD1 as D (5 bases). The germline gives CDR1 LNHDA, CDR2 SQIVND (reference sequence). Trimming cost V 2 bases and J 8 bases, with 12 bases left between them. This CDR3 is 13 amino acids long.

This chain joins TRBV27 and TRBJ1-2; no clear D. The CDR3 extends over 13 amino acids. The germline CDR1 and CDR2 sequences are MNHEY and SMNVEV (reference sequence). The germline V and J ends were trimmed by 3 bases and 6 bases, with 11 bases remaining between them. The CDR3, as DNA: TGTGCCAGCAGTTTTTACCGAACTGATGGCTACACCTTC. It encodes CASSFYRTDGYTF.

The CDR3 spells CASSDGTGGPDTQYF. CDR3 coding DNA: TGTGCCAGCAGTGACGGGACAGGGGGTCCAGATACGCAGTATTTT. V usage is TRBV6-4 and J usage is TRBJ2-3; 11 positions match TRBD1. Germline assignment: CDR1 MRHNA and CDR2 SNTAGT. Unmatched junction bases numbered 2, after V lost 2 bases and J lost 4 bases. This CDR3 has 15 amino acids.

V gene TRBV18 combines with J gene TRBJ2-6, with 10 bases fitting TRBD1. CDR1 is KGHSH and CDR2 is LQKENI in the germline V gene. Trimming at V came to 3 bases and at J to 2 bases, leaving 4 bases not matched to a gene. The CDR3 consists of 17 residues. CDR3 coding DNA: TGTGCCAGCTCACCCCGACAGGGGGCGGCTGGGGCCAACGTCCTGACTTTC. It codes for CASSPRQGAAGANVLTF.

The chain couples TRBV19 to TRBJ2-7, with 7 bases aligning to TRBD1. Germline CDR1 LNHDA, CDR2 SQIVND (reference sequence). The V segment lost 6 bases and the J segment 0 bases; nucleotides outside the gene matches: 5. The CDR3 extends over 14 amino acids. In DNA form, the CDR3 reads TGTGCCAGTAGGGGGACAGTAAGCTCCTACGAGCAGTACTTC. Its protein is CASRGTVSSYEQYF.

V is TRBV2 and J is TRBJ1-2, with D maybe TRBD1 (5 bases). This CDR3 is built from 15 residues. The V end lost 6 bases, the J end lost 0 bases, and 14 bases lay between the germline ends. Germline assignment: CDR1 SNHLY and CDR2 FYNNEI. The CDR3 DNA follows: TGTGCCAGCAGGCGATGGGACCTAACTAACTATGGCTACACCTTC. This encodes CASRRWDLTNYGYTF.

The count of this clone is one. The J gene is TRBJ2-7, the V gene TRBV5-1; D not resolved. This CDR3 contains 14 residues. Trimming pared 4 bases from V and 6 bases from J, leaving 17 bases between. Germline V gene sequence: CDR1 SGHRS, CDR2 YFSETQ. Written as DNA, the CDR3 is TGCGCCAGCAGCCCGGCCCTCTCGTCGAGCGAGCAGTACTTC. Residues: CASSPALSSSEQYF.

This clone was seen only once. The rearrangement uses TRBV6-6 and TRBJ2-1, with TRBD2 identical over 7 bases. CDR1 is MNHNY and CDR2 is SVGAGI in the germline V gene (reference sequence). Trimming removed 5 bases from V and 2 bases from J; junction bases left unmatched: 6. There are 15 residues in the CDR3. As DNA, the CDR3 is TGTGCCAGCAGTCAGACTAGCCTCCCCTACAATGAGCAGTTCTTC. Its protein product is CASSQTSLPYNEQFF.